The 32 T cell receptor beta chains presented below share a single source sample, sequenced in a study of cytomegalovirus exposure and HLA in healthy donors. Primers: 60 Vbeta forward and 13 Jbeta reverse. TCRdb's table, derived via immunoSEQ multiplex PCR, lists solely in-frame clones and lacks some. The repertoire table contains approximately 110,000 clones. Sequencing was carried out using PBMCs. All receptors come from a man aged 35 to 55 in good health and CMV-seropositive.

V usage is TRBV7-3 and J usage is TRBJ2-1; 9 bases map to TRBD2. Trimming took 0 bases from V and 2 from J; bases not matched to a gene: 5. The CDR3 is 17 amino acids. Germline assignment: CDR1 SGHTA and CDR2 FQGTGA. In DNA form, the CDR3 reads TGTGCCAGCAGCTTAACGGGGACTAGCCCGCCCTACAATGAGCAGTTCTTC. Its translation: CASSLTGTSPPYNEQFF.

V usage is TRBV19 and J usage is TRBJ1-2, with 10 bases fitting TRBD1. CDR1 LNHDA and CDR2 SQIVND come from the germline V gene (reference sequence). The CDR3 loop spans 15 amino acids. The V gene end was trimmed by 6 bases and the J gene end by 4 bases; junction bases not matched to a gene: 8. This CDR3 reads CASRSWDRGLYGYTF. The CDR3 DNA reads TGTGCCAGTAGGTCGTGGGACAGGGGCCTCTATGGCTACACCTTC.

J is TRBJ2-2 and V is TRBV7-8, with 8 bases that match TRBD1. The CDR3 has 16 amino acids. Germline V CDR1 and CDR2: SGHVS, FQNEAQ. With 1 base clipped from V and 3 bases from J, the junction kept 4 bases outside the gene matches. The CDR3 is CASSLGETGDTGELFF. CDR3 bases: TGTGCCAGCAGCTTAGGGGAGACAGGGGACACCGGGGAGCTGTTTTTT.

The J gene is TRBJ1-4, the V gene TRBV5-1; tentatively, D is TRBD1 (6 bases). Between the trimmed V and J ends, which lost 0 bases and 8 bases, there was a span of 14 bases. This CDR3 is built from 15 residues. The germline gives CDR1 SGHRS, CDR2 YFSETQ. The DNA for the CDR3 is TGCGCCAGCAGCTTGGGAGACAGGCGACGGGAAAAACTGTTTTTT. This translates into CASSLGDRRREKLFF.

The chain is built from TRBV28 and TRBJ1-2; D perhaps matches TRBD1 (6 bases). Trimming removed 2 bases at V and 5 bases at J, with 12 bases between. This CDR3 region has 14 residues. Germline V CDR1 and CDR2: MDHEN, SYDVKM. The CDR3 DNA follows: TGTGCCAGCAGTTTAGGGTTAGGGGGTTATGGCTACACCTTC. Translating gives CASSLGLGGYGYTF.

As regards this clone: This same CDR3 is encoded by further DNA sequences in the sample. The chain links TRBV13 to TRBJ2-3; 10 bases are shared with TRBD2. J lost 5 bases, V lost 5 bases, and 1 base had no gene match. The germline gives CDR1 PRHDT, CDR2 FYEKMQ (reference sequence). The CDR3 contains 13 residues. The CDR3 loop reads CASSLAGEDTQYF. In DNA form, the CDR3 reads TGTGCCAGCAGCCTAGCGGGAGAAGATACGCAGTATTTT.

This chain connects TRBV19 to TRBJ2-3, with TRBD2 matching over 11 bases. This CDR3 region has 15 residues. Trimming removed 5 bases from V and 4 bases from J; junction bases left unmatched: 5. In germline, CDR1 is LNHDA, CDR2 SQIVND (reference sequence). CDR3 DNA sequence: TGTGCCAGTAGTTTCACTAGCGGGAGCGCAGATACGCAGTATTTT. It specifies CASSFTSGSADTQYF. Looking up the rest from reference TRBV19 and TRBJ2-3 gives the full variable domain: DGGITQSPKYLFRKEGQNVTLSCEQNLNHDAMYWYRQDPGQGLRLIYYSQIVNDFQKGDIAEGYSVSREKKESFPLTVTSAQKNPTAFYLCASSFTSGSADTQYFGPGTRLTVL.

This sequence joins TRBV18 and TRBJ2-1; TRBD1 aligns across 7 bases. Germline CDR1 and CDR2: KGHSH and LQKENI. The V and J ends lost 2 bases and 15 bases, in that order; junction bases with no gene match: 19. The length of the CDR3 is 16 residues. CDR3 sequence: CASSPDLQLFDRVSFF. The CDR3 DNA reads TGTGCCAGCTCACCAGATTTACAATTATTTGACAGGGTTTCGTTCTTC.

The CDR3 here is CASSLTGVDTGELFF. The CDR3 nucleotides are TGCGCCAGCAGCCTGACAGGGGTTGACACCGGGGAGCTGTTTTTT. This chain uses TRBV5-1 with TRBJ2-2; 8 bases agree with TRBD1. Germline CDR1 and CDR2: SGHRS and YFSETQ. The CDR3 is 15 amino acids. V gave up 4 bases and J gave up 3 bases; unmatched junction bases: 5.

V gene TRBV29-1 combines with J gene TRBJ2-3; 8 bases line up with TRBD1. The V gene's germline CDR1 is SQVTM and CDR2 ANQGSEA. The CDR3 sequence is 15 residues long. The trim removed 0 bases at V and 6 bases at J, leaving 8 bases unmatched. This CDR3 reads CSVEDIPGQVDTQYF. CDR3 sequence (DNA): TGCAGCGTTGAAGATATCCCGGGACAGGTGGATACGCAGTATTTT.

The J gene is TRBJ2-7, the V gene TRBV28; 11 positions match TRBD1. CDR3 length equals 16 residues. With V trimmed by 4 bases and J by 6 bases, 11 bases remained unmatched. The V gene's germline CDR1 is MDHEN and CDR2 SYDVKM. CDR3 loop: CASSSPFGQGAVEQYF. The CDR3 DNA reads TGTGCCAGCAGTTCGCCCTTCGGACAGGGGGCAGTCGAGCAGTACTTC.

For the CDR3, the DNA is TGTGCCAGCAGTGGATCAGGGTCGTGGGACGAGCAGTACTTC. It codes for CASSGSGSWDEQYF. The chain is built from TRBV28 and TRBJ2-7; weak D call: TRBD1 (5 bases). CDR1 is MDHEN, CDR2 SYDVKM, per germline. V lost 5 bases to trimming and J lost 5 bases, with 16 bases between them. The CDR3 runs 14 residues.

As to this clone: The same CDR3 arises from other DNA sequences in this sample as well. The chain employs TRBV5-6 and TRBJ2-5; D uncertain. This CDR3 spans 11 amino acids. V lost 4 bases to trimming and J lost 5 bases, with 6 bases between them. CDR1 and CDR2 from the germline V gene are SGHDT and YYEEEE. The CDR3 DNA sequence: TGTGCCAGCAGCCGACTGGAGACCCAGTACTTC. Amino acid sequence: CASSRLETQYF.

Concerning this clone itself: Other nucleotide sequences from this sample produce the same CDR3. This sequence joins TRBV19 and TRBJ2-5, with 7 bases fitting TRBD2. Germline-derived CDR1 and CDR2 are LNHDA and SQIVND (reference sequence). The CDR3 extends over 16 amino acids. V trimming: 3 bases; J trimming: 5 bases; junction bases outside the gene matches: 12. The CDR3 DNA reads TGTGCCAGTAGTATGGGGCGGGAGCGTGGTCAGGAGACCCAGTACTTC. As protein: CASSMGRERGQETQYF.

The V and J genes are TRBV15 and TRBJ1-3, with D tentatively TRBD1 (5 bases). V lost 0 bases to trimming and J lost 4 bases, with 13 bases between them. The germline V gene encodes CDR1 LNHNV and CDR2 YYDKDF (reference sequence). There are 16 residues in the CDR3. CDR3 coding DNA: TGTGCCACCAGCAGAGATTATAGACAGTCCGGAAACACCATATATTTT. Translated: CATSRDYRQSGNTIYF.

The chain combines TRBV6-5 with TRBJ2-7; 8 nucleotides match TRBD1. The junction had 11 bases not matched to a gene; V was cut back by 4 bases and J by 3 bases. The CDR3 length is 16 residues. Germline V gene lookup returns CDR1 MNHEY and CDR2 SVGAGI. The CDR3 DNA sequence: TGTGCCAGCAGTTTCTCCCGGACAGGGTCCTTCTACGAGCAGTACTTC. Its protein is CASSFSRTGSFYEQYF.

The genes are TRBV5-6 and TRBJ1-2; unclear D gene. The CDR3 has 15 amino acids. Germline CDR1 and CDR2: SGHDT and YYEEEE. The ends were cut back, 0 bases at V and 4 bases at J, with 13 bases in the middle. CDR3 nucleotides: TGTGCCAGCAGCTTGGGGGCTCTGCAGAGCTATGGCTACACCTTC. It yields the protein CASSLGALQSYGYTF.

The chain is built from TRBV2 and TRBJ2-1; 10 nucleotides line up with TRBD2. Trimming at V came to 3 bases and at J to 9 bases, leaving 11 bases not matched to a gene. CDR1 is SNHLY, CDR2 FYNNEI, per germline. There are 16 residues in the CDR3. The DNA of the CDR3 is TGTGCCAGCAGTGAGGATCTAGCGGGAGCCGTCGGTGAGCAGTTCTTC. Its protein product is CASSEDLAGAVGEQFF.

This chain joins TRBV15 and TRBJ1-3; TRBD1 matches 8 bases. The CDR3 consists of 16 residues. J was trimmed by 3 bases and V by 2 bases; bases with no gene match: 6. CDR1 is LNHNV, CDR2 YYDKDF, per germline (reference sequence). The CDR3: CATSRSPDRVGNTIYF. The CDR3 DNA reads as TGTGCCACCAGCAGATCCCCGGACAGGGTTGGAAACACCATATATTTT.

The V call is TRBV10-3, the J call TRBJ2-4; TRBD2 aligns across 7 bases. Germline lookup yields CDR1 ENHRY and CDR2 SYGVKD. V shed 4 bases, J shed 8 bases, and the junction held 11 bases outside the gene matches. The CDR3 is 15 amino acids. CDR3 nucleotides: TGTGCCATCAGTGCCTCCGGCGGGAGTGGAGACATTCAGTACTTC. This encodes CAISASGGSGDIQYF.

As to this clone: Other DNA sequences in the sample encode the same CDR3. This rearrangement joins TRBV9 to TRBJ1-1; the D gene is possibly TRBD1 (6 bases). Trimming removed 4 bases at V and 7 bases at J, with 17 bases between. The germline gives CDR1 SGDLS, CDR2 YYNGEE. The CDR3 has 14 residues. Written as DNA, the CDR3 is TGTGCCAGCAGCCCCGTTGCGAGGGGGATTGAAGCTTTCTTT. Translated: CASSPVARGIEAFF.

The chain recombines TRBV5-5 with TRBJ2-7, with 7 bases fitting TRBD1. The junction had 5 bases not matched to a gene; V was cut back by 4 bases and J by 4 bases. Germline V gene sequence: CDR1 SGHKS, CDR2 YYEKEE (reference sequence). The CDR3 loop spans 13 amino acids. CDR3 DNA: TGTGCCAGCAGCCCGGACAGGAGGTACGAGCAGTACTTC. Amino acid sequence: CASSPDRRYEQYF.

The genes are TRBV10-3 and TRBJ2-7; 11 nucleotides align to TRBD2. The germline gives CDR1 ENHRY, CDR2 SYGVKD. This CDR3 comprises 13 residues. Trimming removed 7 bases from V and 6 bases from J; junction bases left unmatched: 5. Here the CDR3 reads CAITPLAGVEQYF. CDR3 sequence (DNA): TGTGCCATCACTCCACTAGCGGGAGTCGAGCAGTACTTC.

CDR3 sequence (DNA): TGTGCTAGTGGTTTGTCAACCTTCCAGGGTCTCCTCATGAACACTGAAGCTTTCTTT. This codes for CASGLSTFQGLLMNTEAFF. V and J are TRBV12-5 and TRBJ1-1; a weak D match, TRBD1 (5 bases). The ends were cut back, 2 bases at V and 0 bases at J, with 22 bases in the middle. The CDR3 spans 19 residues. The germline gives CDR1 LGHNT, CDR2 FRNRAP. The whole variable domain, filled in from reference TRBV12-5 and TRBJ1-1, reads DARVTQTPRHKVTEMGQEVTMRCQPILGHNTVFWYRQTMMQGLELLAYFRNRAPLDDSGMPKDRFSAEMPDATLATLKIQPSEPRDSAVYFCASGLSTFQGLLMNTEAFFGQGTRLTVV.

The V gene is TRBV28, the J gene TRBJ2-7; maybe TRBD1 (6 bases). CDR3 length: 12 residues. The germline V gene encodes CDR1 MDHEN and CDR2 SYDVKM. Trimming took off 6 bases at V and 6 bases at J, with 12 bases between the two ends. The CDR3 DNA sequence: TGTGCCAGCAGGCCAGGGGAGCGCGAGCAGTACTTC. It translates to CASRPGEREQYF.

The chain carries TRBV5-1 and TRBJ2-7; 9 bases are a match to TRBD1. V lost 2 bases and J lost 6; bases outside the gene matches: 9. Germline-derived CDR1 and CDR2 are SGHRS and YFSETQ. CDR3 length equals 15 residues. The CDR3 reads CASSFPGQGRGEQYF. The CDR3 DNA follows: TGCGCCAGCAGCTTTCCCGGACAGGGGAGGGGCGAGCAGTACTTC.

The chain joins TRBV5-1 to TRBJ2-2, with TRBD2 matching 7 bases. Germline lookup yields CDR1 SGHRS and CDR2 YFSETQ. CDR3 size: 17 residues. After removal of 1 base from V and 6 bases from J, the junction contained 12 bases not matched to a gene. Written as DNA, the CDR3 is TGCGCCAGCAGCTTGATCGGGACTACGGGGTTGGCCGGGGAGCTGTTTTTT. It codes for CASSLIGTTGLAGELFF.

The rearrangement joins TRBV28 to TRBJ2-7, with 7 bases identical to TRBD1. CDR1 and CDR2 from the germline V gene are MDHEN and SYDVKM. V dropped 5 bases and J dropped 1; count of bases not matched to a gene: 2. This CDR3 has 13 amino acids. Here the CDR3 reads CASSHRGSYEQYF. In nucleotides, the CDR3 is TGTGCCAGCAGTCACAGGGGATCCTACGAGCAGTACTTC.

This sequence joins TRBV5-1 and TRBJ2-7; 8 bases map to TRBD2. CDR1 SGHRS and CDR2 YFSETQ come from the germline V gene. The J segment lost 6 bases and the V segment lost 0 bases, leaving 5 bases of the junction unmatched. The CDR3 runs 14 residues. The CDR3 DNA follows: TGCGCCAGCAGCTTGGTTGCGGGGGGCGGCGAGCAGTACTTC. It encodes CASSLVAGGGEQYF.

For this clone: The same CDR3 also results from other DNA sequences found in this sample. The genes are TRBV19 and TRBJ2-5; 8 nucleotides match TRBD1. V lost 5 bases to trimming and J lost 1 base; unmatched junction nucleotides: 3. The V gene's germline CDR1 is LNHDA and CDR2 SQIVND (reference sequence). The CDR3 is 14 amino acids. This chain's CDR3 is CASSPDRVQETQYF. CDR3 coding DNA: TGTGCCAGTAGTCCGGACAGGGTCCAAGAGACCCAGTACTTC.

The J gene is TRBJ2-1, the V gene TRBV7-9, with D maybe TRBD1 (5 bases). This CDR3 is built from 17 residues. Trimming shortened V by 2 bases and J by 4 bases, and 18 bases separated the two germline ends. Germline lookup yields CDR1 SEHNR and CDR2 FQNEAQ (reference sequence). In DNA, the CDR3 is TGTGCCAGCAGCTTACAATGGGGCGGCCCAAGGTACAATGAGCAGTTCTTC. Its translation: CASSLQWGGPRYNEQFF. Full variable domain (remainder filled in from reference TRBV7-9 and TRBJ2-1): DTGVSQNPRHKITKRGQNVTFRCDPISEHNRLYWYRQTLGQGPEFLTYFQNEAQLEKSRLLSDRFSAERPKGSFSTLEIQRTEQGDSAMYLCASSLQWGGPRYNEQFFGPGTRLTVL.

This rearrangement joins TRBV7-3 to TRBJ2-5; D is undetermined. CDR1 and CDR2 (germline): SGHTA, FQGTGA. CDR3 size: 14 residues. Between the trimmed V and J ends, which lost 1 base and 3 bases, there was a span of 9 bases. Here the CDR3 reads CASSLIAAEETQYF. CDR3 nucleotide sequence: TGTGCCAGCAGCTTAATTGCGGCAGAAGAGACCCAGTACTTC.